This passage covers 21 T cell receptor beta chains from one sample sequenced in a study of shared clonotypes between healthy human individuals. Profiled with immunoSEQ multiplex PCR; TCRdb holds only in-frame clones, not every one. The sample consists of over a million clones, roughly 96% of them appearing once. The specimen was naive CD4+ T cells sorted from blood. Subset: CD45RA+ positively selected. All receptors derive from a man younger than 45 in good health.

The chain joins TRBV2 to TRBJ2-1; D not certain. The CDR3 extends over 14 amino acids. Deletions cut 6 bases from V and 6 bases from J, with 15 bases between. Looked up from germline, CDR1 is SNHLY and CDR2 is FYNNEI. The CDR3: CASSGLLGSNEQFF. The CDR3 DNA sequence: TGTGCCAGCAGCGGCCTACTTGGTTCCAATGAGCAGTTCTTC.

This rearrangement joins TRBV18 to TRBJ2-7; D is unresolved. From germline, CDR1 is KGHSH and CDR2 LQKENI. This CDR3 has 12 residues. The V end was cut by 3 bases, the J end by 7 bases, with 10 bases between. The CDR3 loop is CASSPGLREQYF. The DNA of the CDR3 is TGTGCCAGCTCACCGGGTTTGCGGGAGCAGTACTTC.

A remark on this clone: Distinct nucleotide sequences in the sample also encode this CDR3. The chain recombines TRBV6-5 with TRBJ1-5; 7 bases align to TRBD1. This CDR3 region has 14 residues. The ends lost 4 bases at V and 7 bases at J; junction bases unmatched: 7. The V gene's germline CDR1 is MNHEY and CDR2 SVGAGI. In DNA form, the CDR3 reads TGTGCCAGCAGTTCCAGAGGGGGCGGCCAGCCCCAGCATTTT. It yields the protein CASSSRGGGQPQHF.

The V gene is TRBV11-3, the J gene TRBJ2-4, with unresolved D. The CDR3 runs to 14 residues. The V end was cut by 5 bases, the J end by 7 bases, with 15 bases between. In germline, CDR1 is SGHNT, CDR2 YENEEA. DNA for the CDR3: TGTGCCAGCAGCCTCCCCGCCGGCCCGAACATTCAGTACTTC. Translating gives CASSLPAGPNIQYF.

The CDR3: CASRTSGTSYNEQFF. CDR3 sequence (DNA): TGCGCCAGCAGGACTAGCGGAACCTCCTACAATGAGCAGTTCTTC. This chain links TRBV5-1 with TRBJ2-1; 9 bases match TRBD2. Germline V gene data show CDR1 as SGHRS and CDR2 as YFSETQ. This CDR3 spans 15 amino acids. V shed 5 bases, J shed 0 bases, and the junction held 3 bases outside the gene matches.

The chain couples TRBV28 to TRBJ2-7, with 10 bases aligning to TRBD2. This CDR3 contains 16 residues. Germline CDR1 reads MDHEN; CDR2 reads SYDVKM. V gave up 7 bases and J gave up 5 bases; unmatched junction bases: 14. The CDR3 bases are TGTGCCAGCACCGTAGATGGACTAGCGGACTGGCACGAGCAGTACTTC. Encoded protein: CASTVDGLADWHEQYF.

J is TRBJ1-3 and V is TRBV20-1; D remains ambiguous. This CDR3 is 11 amino acids long. Trimming cost V 7 bases and J 4 bases, with 8 bases left between them. Germline V gives CDR1 DFQATT, CDR2 SNEGSKA (reference sequence). The CDR3 coding sequence is TGCAGTGGCTGGGTAGGAAACACCATATATTTT. Translated: CSGWVGNTIYF.

The chain links TRBV18 to TRBJ1-6, with TRBD1 as a possible D gene (6 bases). The V and J ends lost 3 bases and 6 bases respectively, with 15 bases between them. This CDR3 spans 16 amino acids. Germline loops: CDR1 KGHSH, CDR2 LQKENI. The CDR3 DNA reads TGTGCCAGCTCACCGTCGTGGGACACAACTAATTCACCCCTCCACTTT. It encodes CASSPSWDTTNSPLHF.

The genes are TRBV6-1 and TRBJ1-4, with D maybe TRBD1 (5 bases). Germline values: CDR1 MNHNS, CDR2 SASEGT. Trimming removed 4 bases from V and 8 bases from J, with 17 bases in between. The CDR3 extends over 15 amino acids. The CDR3 loop is CASSVVAGSIEKLFF. CDR3 DNA sequence: TGTGCCAGCAGTGTCGTCGCAGGGTCCATCGAAAAACTGTTTTTT.

The V call is TRBV7-3, the J call TRBJ2-1; TRBD2 agrees at 12 bases. CDR3 size: 16 residues. Trimming took 5 bases from V and 5 from J; bases not matched to a gene: 7. In germline, CDR1 is SGHTA, CDR2 FQGTGA. CDR3 amino acids: CASSPRRLAGDNEQFF. The DNA of the CDR3 is TGTGCCAGCAGCCCCCGGAGACTAGCGGGAGACAATGAGCAGTTCTTC.

CDR3: CASSMTGPTNEQFF. The CDR3 DNA reads as TGTGCCAGCAGCATGACAGGGCCGACGAATGAGCAGTTCTTC. This chain uses TRBV6-6 with TRBJ2-1, with 7 bases identical to TRBD1. Looked up from germline, CDR1 is MNHNY and CDR2 is SVGAGI (reference sequence). The CDR3 is 14 residues long. V lost 6 bases to trimming and J lost 7 bases; unmatched junction nucleotides: 9.

The chain joins TRBV5-4 to TRBJ1-5; 8 nucleotides agree with TRBD1. The germline V gene has CDR1 SGHNT and CDR2 YYREEE (reference sequence). The V gene end was trimmed by 4 bases and the J gene end by 7 bases; junction bases not matched to a gene: 7. This CDR3 has 14 residues. CDR3 amino acids: CASSPDRDRQPQHF. DNA for the CDR3: TGTGCCAGCAGCCCGGACAGGGATCGACAGCCCCAGCATTTT.

The rearrangement links TRBV19 to TRBJ1-2; D not resolved. Germline lookup yields CDR1 LNHDA and CDR2 SQIVND (reference sequence). This CDR3 contains 14 residues. The V end was cut by 4 bases, the J end by 2 bases, with 11 bases between. The chain's CDR3 is CASSTRHGNYGYTF. In DNA, the CDR3 is TGTGCCAGTAGTACTCGCCACGGGAACTATGGCTACACCTTC. Drawing the rest from reference TRBV19 and TRBJ1-2, the complete variable domain is DGGITQSPKYLFRKEGQNVTLSCEQNLNHDAMYWYRQDPGQGLRLIYYSQIVNDFQKGDIAEGYSVSREKKESFPLTVTSAQKNPTAFYLCASSTRHGNYGYTFGSGTRLTVV.

The chain joins TRBV18 to TRBJ1-2; the D is unclear. CDR1 KGHSH and CDR2 LQKENI come from the germline V gene. With 0 bases removed from V and 2 bases from J, the gap between germline ends came to 10 bases. The CDR3 spans 15 residues. CDR3 sequence (DNA): TGTGCCAGCTCACCACCGAAAGATATGAACTATGGCTACACCTTC. It yields the protein CASSPPKDMNYGYTF.

V is TRBV11-2 and J is TRBJ2-1; 9 positions match TRBD2. With V trimmed by 5 bases and J by 2 bases, 10 bases remained unmatched. The CDR3 is 17 amino acids. Per the germline V gene, CDR1 is SGHAT and CDR2 is FQNNGV. CDR3 in DNA: TGTGCCAGCAGCAGCCCTGGGCTAGCGGGGCCCTACAATGAGCAGTTCTTC. Amino acids: CASSSPGLAGPYNEQFF.

The rearrangement joins TRBV28 to TRBJ2-7, with 9 bases that match TRBD1. CDR1 is MDHEN and CDR2 is SYDVKM in the germline V gene. The CDR3 covers 12 residues. The V segment lost 6 bases and the J segment 6 bases; nucleotides outside the gene matches: 3. The CDR3 nucleotides read TGTGCCAGCAGGTCGGACAGGGGCGAGCAGTACTTC. Amino acids: CASRSDRGEQYF.

This clone appeared a few times. The chain uses TRBV10-3 and TRBJ2-2, with 7 bases aligning to TRBD1. Germline trimming cut 10 bases from V and 1 base from J; bases unmatched to any gene: 3. Germline CDR1 and CDR2: ENHRY and SYGVKD. The CDR3 is 13 residues long. DNA of the CDR3: TGTGCCACCAGGACAGGGAACACCGGGGAGCTGTTTTTT. Its protein is CATRTGNTGELFF.

CDR3 in amino acids: CASSLFASGSSYNEQFF. CDR3 in DNA: TGTGCCAGCAGTTTATTTGCTAGCGGGAGCTCCTACAATGAGCAGTTCTTC. The rearrangement uses TRBV27 and TRBJ2-1, with TRBD2 identical over 10 bases. Trimming took 1 base from V and 0 from J; bases not matched to a gene: 3. CDR3 size: 17 residues. Germline CDR1 reads MNHEY; CDR2 reads SMNVEV (reference sequence).

The rearrangement uses TRBV6-4 and TRBJ2-4, with D possibly TRBD1 on 6 matching bases. CDR3 length: 15 amino acids. CDR1 is MRHNA, CDR2 SNTAGT, per germline. V lost 6 bases and J 7 bases, leaving 19 bases between the germline ends. The DNA for the CDR3 is TGTGCCAGCAGGCCATCGGGACAATTCTCCAACATTCAGTACTTC. Its protein product is CASRPSGQFSNIQYF.

The chain couples TRBV2 to TRBJ2-1; 11 bases are shared with TRBD2. The CDR3 length is 15 residues. Germline CDR1 and CDR2: SNHLY and FYNNEI. The V segment lost 9 bases and the J segment 8 bases; nucleotides outside the gene matches: 12. The CDR3 loop reads CASKVSGLAGDEQFF. CDR3 DNA sequence: TGTGCCAGTAAAGTGTCAGGACTAGCGGGCGATGAGCAGTTCTTC.

The DNA of the CDR3 is TGTGCCAGCAGCTTAGTCACAGGGGCCGGTGCTGAAGCTTTCTTT. Protein product: CASSLVTGAGAEAFF. The J gene is TRBJ1-1, the V gene TRBV7-9; TRBD1 matches at 7 bases. With V trimmed by 1 base and J by 6 bases, 8 bases remained unmatched. The CDR3 spans 15 residues. CDR1 and CDR2 from the germline V gene are SEHNR and FQNEAQ (reference sequence).